This is a list of T cell receptor beta chains from one sample in a study of molecular identifiers for immune sequencing clone quantification. TCRdb processed the PCR reads anew with MiXCR; each CDR3 protein has one entry. The data show about 510,000 distinct CDR3 sequences, over 20% seen once. The sequencing input was naive CD8+ T cells from blood, with Jurkat cell RNA spiked in. The receptors derive from a human donor in good health. Some libraries in this study had Jurkat cell RNA spiked in. The CDR3 runs from the conserved cysteine through the conserved F or W. D genes are given only for firm matches. Clone size is not always given. Where it is, it says once, few, many or a class for expanded clones.

d_call,v_call,clone_size,j_call,cdr3_nt,cdr3_aa
.,TRBV7-7,few,TRBJ2-3,TGTGCCAGCAGCTTAGTAGGGGGAGATACGCAGTATTTT,CASSLVGGDTQYF
.,TRBV11-2,.,TRBJ2-3,TGTGCCAGCAGCTCACCCCCAGCCCCAGATACGCAGTATTTT,CASSSPPAPDTQYF
TRBD1,TRBV4-1,few,TRBJ1-5,TGCGCCAGCAGCCGAACAGGGGCAAATCAGCCCCAGCATTTT,CASSRTGANQPQHF
TRBD2,TRBV28,.,TRBJ2-7,TGTGCCAGCAGTCCACCCTCTACAATAGCGGGAAGGCCTTTTAACGAGCAGTACTTC,CASSPPSTIAGRPFNEQYF
TRBD1,TRBV2,few,TRBJ1-4,TGTGCCAGCAGTGATCAGGGGGCCTATGAAAAACTGTTTTTT,CASSDQGAYEKLFF
TRBD1,TRBV6-2/TRBV6-3,many,TRBJ1-1,TGTGCCAGCAGTTCCTCTCCGGGACAGGGGAACACTGAAGCTTTCTTT,CASSSSPGQGNTEAFF
TRBD1,TRBV4-1,many,TRBJ2-7,TGCGCCAGCAGCCAAGAACAGGGGGCAGGGGAGCAGTACTTC,CASSQEQGAGEQYF
.,TRBV20-1,many,TRBJ1-4,TGCAGTGCTAGAGATCTTTACAGGTCCGAAAAACTGTTTTTT,CSARDLYRSEKLFF
.,TRBV12-3/TRBV12-4,.,TRBJ1-6,TGTGCCAGCAGCCACACAGGGTTTAATTCACCCCTCCACTTT,CASSHTGFNSPLHF
.,TRBV6-2/TRBV6-3,.,TRBJ2-1,TGTGCCAGCACGGGTGCGACTAGACCATATCGAGAGCAGTTCTTC,CASTGATRPYREQFF
TRBD1,TRBV7-9,.,TRBJ2-7,TGTGCCAGCAGCGACAGGGCCGCAGAGCAGTACTTC,CASSDRAAEQYF
.,TRBV20-1,.,TRBJ2-7,TGCAGTGCTAGAGCCCCCGAACACGGAGTCTACGAGCAGTACTTC,CSARAPEHGVYEQYF
TRBD1,TRBV24-1,.,TRBJ1-4,TGTGCCACCAGTGACAGACAGGGCGGAGGTGAAAAACTGTTTTTT,CATSDRQGGGEKLFF
.,TRBV19,many,TRBJ2-7,TGTGCCAGCAGTATAAGGACAGCGTACGAGCAGTACTTC,CASSIRTAYEQYF
.,TRBV5-1,few,TRBJ2-5,TGCGCCAGCAGCGTGTCCCAAGAGACCCAGTACTTC,CASSVSQETQYF
.,TRBV3-2,.,TRBJ2-3,TGTGCCAGCAGCCCCACCGGTGAGAGACAGGGGCGAGGGACAGATACGCAGTATTTT,CASSPTGERQGRGTDTQYF
.,TRBV4-3,.,TRBJ1-5,TGCGCCAGCAGCCAAGATATGGGGGGTGAGCAGCCCCAGCATTTT,CASSQDMGGEQPQHF
.,TRBV16,many,TRBJ2-7,TGTGCCAGCAGCCAAGTGAGGAACACCGAGCAGTACTTC,CASSQVRNTEQYF
TRBD2,TRBV4-2,few,TRBJ2-5,TGTGCCAGCAGCCCTACGACTAGCGGGAGGCCCCTTCGGGGCGAGACCCAGTACTTC,CASSPTTSGRPLRGETQYF
TRBD2,TRBV7-9,many,TRBJ2-4,TGTGCCAGCAGCCCGGCCGGCGGGAGATCAGAGTCGGGTGAAAACATTCAGTACTTC,CASSPAGGRSESGENIQYF
.,TRBV28,many,TRBJ1-2,TGTGCCAGCGGTTTGGACAGCATATATGGCTACACCTTC,CASGLDSIYGYTF
TRBD2,TRBV2,.,TRBJ2-1,TGTGCCAGTAATTGGGGTTTGGCGGGAGATGAGCAGTTCTTC,CASNWGLAGDEQFF
TRBD1,TRBV9,few,TRBJ2-7,TGTGCCAGCAGCGCACCGGGACAGGGGTCGAACGAGCAGTACTTC,CASSAPGQGSNEQYF
.,TRBV3-1,.,TRBJ2-7,TGTGCCAGCAGCCACGGAAACTACGAGCAGTGCTTC,CASSHGNYEQCF
TRBD1,TRBV6-2/TRBV6-3,many,TRBJ1-1,TGTGCCATCAAGGGGACAGGGGGCGAAGGCACTGAAGCTTTCTTT,CAIKGTGGEGTEAFF
.,TRBV4-1,many,TRBJ2-5,TGCGCCAGCAGCCAGCCGGGACTGCGCCAAGAGACCCAGTACTTC,CASSQPGLRQETQYF
.,TRBV6-1,few,TRBJ2-7,TGTGCCAGCAGTGAAGCGCCCTTAACCTACGAGCAGTACTTC,CASSEAPLTYEQYF
TRBD1,TRBV29-1,.,TRBJ2-7,TGCAGCGTTCAGGACAGGGTCGACGAGCAGTACTTC,CSVQDRVDEQYF
TRBD2,TRBV29-1,.,TRBJ2-7,TGCAGCGTTGAAGGGCGGGGGGAACCCTACGAGCAGTACTTC,CSVEGRGEPYEQYF
TRBD1,TRBV6-5,few,TRBJ2-1,TGTGCCAGCAAAGGACAGGGACTTTATGAGCAGTTCTTC,CASKGQGLYEQFF
.,TRBV5-6,many,TRBJ1-5,TGTGCCAGCAGATTGTGGGGCGGCAATCAGCCCCAGCATTTT,CASRLWGGNQPQHF
.,TRBV19,.,TRBJ2-2,TGTGCCAGTAGTATAGTCGGAGTGGGAACCGGGGAGCTGTTTTTT,CASSIVGVGTGELFF
.,TRBV14,.,TRBJ1-2,TGTGCCAGCAGCCAAGGGAGCAGAGGCAGCTATGGCTACACCTTC,CASSQGSRGSYGYTF
TRBD1,TRBV7-8,many,TRBJ2-7,TGTGCCAGCAGCTTAGCGGTGGGGGGACAGGCTCCCTACGAGCAGTACTTC,CASSLAVGGQAPYEQYF
.,TRBV20-1,few,TRBJ2-3,TGCAGTGCTATAGGTTGGGAAGATACGCAGTATTTT,CSAIGWEDTQYF
TRBD1,TRBV13,few,TRBJ2-5,TGTGCCAGCAGCTCCGCGGACAGGGCACAAGAGACCCAGTACTTC,CASSSADRAQETQYF
TRBD1,TRBV4-1,few,TRBJ2-1,TGCGCCAGCAGCGAACGGGACAGGGGGTTCGATGAGCAGTTCTTC,CASSERDRGFDEQFF
TRBD1,TRBV29-1,many,TRBJ1-1,TGCAGCGTGCACCCGGGACAGGCTGAAGCTTTCTTT,CSVHPGQAEAFF
.,TRBV7-2,.,TRBJ1-6,TGTGCCAGCAGCAACGCCCCCAATTCACCCCTCCACTTT,CASSNAPNSPLHF
.,TRBV11-2,.,TRBJ2-1,TGTGCCAGCAGTTTTGCTTGGAACAATGAGCAGTTCTTC,CASSFAWNNEQFF
.,TRBV7-9,many,TRBJ1-2,TGTGCCAGCACGCACCCCGACAGTCACTATGGCTACACCTTC,CASTHPDSHYGYTF
TRBD1,TRBV7-9,few,TRBJ2-2,TGTGCCAGCAGCTTAGGTTGGGACAGGAACACCGGGGAGCTGTTTTTT,CASSLGWDRNTGELFF
TRBD1,TRBV6-5,many,TRBJ2-7,TGTGCCAGCAGTTACGGGACAGCCCCCTACGAGCAGTACTTC,CASSYGTAPYEQYF
TRBD1,TRBV29-1,.,TRBJ2-1,TGCAGCGTTAGACAGGGAATACCCTACAATGAGCAGTTCTTC,CSVRQGIPYNEQFF
TRBD2,TRBV6-5,many,TRBJ2-3,TGTGCCAGCAGTTACCAACAGGCGGGAGGCGGCACAGATACGCAGTATTTT,CASSYQQAGGGTDTQYF
TRBD2,TRBV30,.,TRBJ2-3,TGTGCCTGGAGTGCTGGCCTAGCGGGAGGGGGCACAGATACGCAGTATTTT,CAWSAGLAGGGTDTQYF